These T cell receptor beta chains were read from a single sample in a study of shared clonotypes between healthy human individuals. Data came from immunoSEQ multiplex PCR; TCRdb stores just in-frame clones and leaves some out. The data show about 2 million clones, with 90% to 95% seen just once and roughly 0.13% held by the top ten. Sequences were obtained from naive CD4+ T cells sorted from blood. The source is a man younger than 35 in good health. The CDR3 runs from the conserved cysteine through the conserved F or W. Each record gives: clone size, D gene, J gene, V gene, CDR3 DNA, CDR3 protein. The D gene is left open where the match is weak. The size field is filled for only some rows; it gives once, few, many or a size class.

size: .; D: TRBD1; J: TRBJ2-7; V: TRBV5-1; DNA: TGCGCCAGCAGCTGGGATGGGACAGGGGAGGCGAGGGAGCAGTACTTC; CDR3: CASSWDGTGEAREQYF
size: .; D: .; J: TRBJ1-2; V: TRBV5-6; DNA: TGTGCCAGCAGCTTGGAACAGGGCGATGGCTACACCTTC; CDR3: CASSLEQGDGYTF
size: .; D: TRBD1; J: TRBJ1-2; V: TRBV5-6; DNA: TGTGCCAGCACCGGACAGGGGTCGACTTACTATGGCTACACCTTC; CDR3: CASTGQGSTYYGYTF
size: once; D: .; J: TRBJ1-1; V: TRBV5-1; DNA: TGCGCCAGCAGCGTAGCGGTCCTTGGGAACACTGAAGCTTTCTTT; CDR3: CASSVAVLGNTEAFF
size: once; D: TRBD1; J: TRBJ1-5; V: TRBV19; DNA: TGTGCTTCGAAGGAGGGACAGGGAGGACAGCCCCAGCATTTT; CDR3: CASKEGQGGQPQHF
size: .; D: .; J: TRBJ1-4; V: TRBV10-3; DNA: TGTGCCATCACCGGACAGCAGGGAGAAAAACTGTTTTTT; CDR3: CAITGQQGEKLFF
size: .; D: .; J: TRBJ2-7; V: TRBV5-1; DNA: TGCGCCAGCAGCTTGTCACCGGACTACGAGCAGTACTTC; CDR3: CASSLSPDYEQYF
size: .; D: .; J: TRBJ1-1; V: TRBV19; DNA: TGTGCCAGTAGCCCCCGCCGTAGAGGCGTTACCGGTATTACTGAAGCTTTCTTT; CDR3: CASSPRRRGVTGITEAFF
size: .; D: .; J: TRBJ2-3; V: TRBV5-1; DNA: TGCGCCAGCAGCTCCCGGACGGTGAGCACAGATACGCAGTATTTT; CDR3: CASSSRTVSTDTQYF
size: .; D: TRBD1; J: TRBJ2-1; V: TRBV5-1; DNA: TGCGCCAGCAGCTTGGGCGGGACAGGGGTTAATGAGCAGTTCTTC; CDR3: CASSLGGTGVNEQFF
size: .; D: .; J: TRBJ2-7; V: TRBV10-1; DNA: TGCGCCAGCAGTCACGGTACCTCATCCTACGAGCAGTACTTC; CDR3: CASSHGTSSYEQYF